Each of the 10 T cell receptor beta chains below was sequenced from the same sample in a study of response to subunit inactivated influenza vaccine (dated by TCRdb to the late 2010s). Libraries were built with RT-PCR. Instrument used: Illumina HiSeq 2500. TCRdb handled the public reads itself, with Q25 trimming in fastp and clone calling in MiXCR, and kept productive beta chains. Rows are combined by CDR3 protein, so each entry shows the most common genes and DNA. Recorded for this sample are about 310,000 distinct CDR3 sequences; about a fifth of them occurred a single time. 9.5% to 13% of the sample rests with the top ten. The input for sequencing was PBMCs from blood, taken less than 22 months after vaccination. All receptors derive from a man aged 50-75 years who received an inactivated influenza vaccine. Donor details come from another sample of the same person, matched by shared clones.

This chain joins TRBV24-1 and TRBJ2-1; 10 bases map to TRBD2. CDR3 length: 16 residues. The V gene's germline CDR1 is KGHDR and CDR2 SFDVKD. The V gene end was trimmed by 5 bases and the J gene end by 0 bases; junction bases not matched to a gene: 3. CDR3: CATSVLAGDSYNEQFF. The CDR3 DNA sequence: TGTGCCACCAGTGTCCTAGCGGGAGACTCCTACAATGAGCAGTTCTTC.

The chain has TRBV4-3 and TRBJ2-7; weak D call: TRBD2 (5 bases). With 0 bases removed from V and 4 bases from J, the gap between germline ends came to 13 bases. Germline V gene sequence: CDR1 LGHNA, CDR2 YSLEER. This CDR3 comprises 15 residues. Here the CDR3 reads CASSQEASIQYEQYF. Here the CDR3 DNA reads TGCGCCAGCAGCCAAGAGGCTAGCATCCAGTACGAGCAGTACTTC.

This clonotype has just a few counts. The chain uses TRBV28 and TRBJ2-1; D gene unclear. This CDR3 region has 17 residues. Germline CDR1 MDHEN, CDR2 SYDVKM. Trimming stripped 3 bases from V and 4 bases from J, with 19 bases between. CDR3 coding DNA: TGTGCCAGCAGTTTTTTGTCCAGAGGCCAGGATTACAATGAGCAGTTCTTC. Translated, it gives CASSFLSRGQDYNEQFF. Full variable domain (rest looked up from reference TRBV28 and TRBJ2-1): DVKVTQSSRYLVKRTGEKVFLECVQDMDHENMFWYRQDPGLGLRLIYFSYDVKMKEKGDIPEGYSVSREKKERFSLILESASTNQTSMYLCASSFLSRGQDYNEQFFGPGTRLTVL.

V gene TRBV28 combines with J gene TRBJ2-5; D gene uncertain. Germline V gives CDR1 MDHEN, CDR2 SYDVKM. The V end lost 2 bases, the J end lost 5 bases, and 12 bases lay between the germline ends. This CDR3 has 14 amino acids. The chain's CDR3 is CASSLPPVGETQYF. In nucleotides, the CDR3 is TGTGCCAGCAGTTTACCCCCCGTGGGGGAGACCCAGTACTTC.

The V call is TRBV7-9, the J call TRBJ1-6; the D is unclear. V was pared by 1 base and J by 7 bases, with 5 bases between. CDR1 and CDR2 (germline): SEHNR, FQNEAQ (reference sequence). This CDR3 has 13 amino acids. The CDR3: CASSLDMNSPLHF. The CDR3 nucleotides read TGTGCCAGCAGCTTAGATATGAATTCACCCCTCCACTTT.

The chain links TRBV4-2 to TRBJ2-5, with D possibly matching TRBD2 (5 bases). With 2 bases removed from V and 5 bases from J, the gap between germline ends came to 15 bases. Germline values: CDR1 LGHNA, CDR2 YNFKEQ. CDR3 length: 15 residues. In DNA, the CDR3 is TGTGCCAGCAGCCAACTGGAGAGGGTGGGGGAGACCCAGTACTTC. It translates to CASSQLERVGETQYF.

The gene calls are TRBV9 and TRBJ1-2; 11 nucleotides align to TRBD1. There are 14 residues in the CDR3. Germline V CDR1 and CDR2: SGDLS, YYNGEE. V lost 5 bases and J lost 5; bases outside the gene matches: 5. The CDR3 region has the DNA TGTGCCAGCAGAGGGACAGGGGGGGAATATGGCTACACCTTC. Residues: CASRGTGGEYGYTF. Using reference TRBV9 and TRBJ1-2 for the parts outside the CDR3, the full variable domain is DSGVTQTPKHLITATGQRVTLRCSPRSGDLSVYWYQQSLDQGLQFLIQYYNGEERAKGNILERFSAQQFPDLHSELNLSSLELGDSALYFCASRGTGGEYGYTFGSGTRLTVV.

This rearrangement joins TRBV19 to TRBJ2-1; no clear D. Looked up from germline, CDR1 is LNHDA and CDR2 is SQIVND (reference sequence). V dropped 3 bases and J dropped 6 bases, with 9 bases sitting between them. The CDR3 contains 13 residues. This chain's CDR3 is CASSIDGFNEQFF. CDR3 coding DNA: TGTGCCAGTAGTATCGATGGTTTCAATGAGCAGTTCTTC.

For this clonotype: A much bigger clone sits one base away, suggesting this may be a read error. The rearrangement links TRBV5-1 to TRBJ1-2, with D unresolved. Germline V gene data show CDR1 as SGHRS and CDR2 as YFSETQ. This CDR3 is built from 12 residues. This chain's CDR3 is CASTTDNYGCTF. In nucleotides, the CDR3 is TGCGCCAGCACCACAGATAACTATGGCTGCACCTTC.

This clonotype was seen repeatedly, ten times or more. This chain links TRBV5-1 with TRBJ2-1, with 7 bases identical to TRBD1. CDR3 length equals 15 residues. Germline V gene data show CDR1 as SGHRS and CDR2 as YFSETQ. V lost 2 bases and J lost 0; bases outside the gene matches: 2. Written as DNA, the CDR3 is TGCGCCAGCAGCTTACAGGGGAGCTCCTACAATGAGCAGTTCTTC. As protein: CASSLQGSSYNEQFF.